The rows below give T cell receptor beta chains drawn from one sample of a study of long-term antiretroviral therapy in people with HIV. Generated by immunoSEQ multiplex PCR, the TCRdb table keeps only in-frame clones and is missing some. The sample records more than 25,000 clones, about 93% being singletons. Specimen: unsorted PBMCs, collected around 6.5 years after starting antiretroviral therapy. The receptors were gathered from a woman aged 40 to 50 with HIV. Both conserved end residues are part of each CDR3. The order of the fields is J gene, clone size, V gene, D gene, CDR3 DNA, CDR3 protein. D genes are given only for firm matches. Clone size appears in some rows only: once, few, many, or a class for an expanded clone.

TRBJ2-7 | - | TRBV7-8 | - | TGTGCCAGCAGCTCGCTTTCTTACGAGCAGTACTTC | CASSSLSYEQYF
TRBJ2-5 | - | TRBV30 | - | TGTGCCTGGAGTCCCTTCGAGACCCAGTACTTC | CAWSPFETQYF
TRBJ1-5 | - | TRBV6-1 | - | TGTGCCAGCAGTGAAGAAGGCAGGGGTCGCGGGCCCCAGCATTTT | CASSEEGRGRGPQHF
TRBJ2-1 | - | TRBV5-1 | - | TGCGCCAGCAGCTTGGCCGGGTGGGGCTACAATGAGCAGTTCTTC | CASSLAGWGYNEQFF
TRBJ2-2 | - | TRBV29-1 | - | TGCAGCGTTGCGAGGATGGGCACCGGGGAGCTGTTTTTT | CSVARMGTGELFF
TRBJ2-7 | few | TRBV19 | TRBD1 | TGTGCCAGTAGTATCGCCCGGACAGGGGGCTACGAGCAGTACTTC | CASSIARTGGYEQYF
TRBJ1-1 | - | TRBV29-1 | - | TGCAGCGTCAACCGAGGGGTTTATACTGAAGCTTTCTTT | CSVNRGVYTEAFF
TRBJ1-5 | - | TRBV19 | - | TGTGCCAGTACCCCTGGGGCCCTTTGGCAGCCCCAGCATTTT | CASTPGALWQPQHF
TRBJ2-1 | - | TRBV7-2 | TRBD2 | TGTGCCAGCAGCTTACCCGCAACTAGCGGGGGGGCAGATGAGCAGTTCTTC | CASSLPATSGGADEQFF
TRBJ2-2 | - | TRBV5-1 | - | TGCGCCAGCAGCTTTCGACTGGAGAACACCGGGGAGCTGTTTTTT | CASSFRLENTGELFF
TRBJ1-1 | - | TRBV6-6 | - | TGTGCCAGCCAGGTAAACACTGAAGCTTTCTTT | CASQVNTEAFF
TRBJ2-3 | - | TRBV7-2 | - | TGTGCCAGCAGCATTCTTTTGGGATCGGGTCGGGCAGATACGCAGTATTTT | CASSILLGSGRADTQYF
TRBJ2-1 | - | TRBV4-1 | - | TGCGCCAGCAGCCACCGAAACGGTGAGCAGTTCTTC | CASSHRNGEQFF
TRBJ2-1 | - | TRBV7-2 | TRBD2 | TGTGCCAGCAGATTTAGCGGGGGGGATGAGCAGTTCTTC | CASRFSGGDEQFF
TRBJ2-1 | - | TRBV9 | TRBD1 | TGTGCCAGCAGCGTAGAATCGGGGACAGGGTTGAATGAGCAGTTCTTC | CASSVESGTGLNEQFF
TRBJ2-7 | - | TRBV4-3 | - | TGCGCCAGCAGCCAAGACAGCCTTGCAACCTACGAGCAGTACTTC | CASSQDSLATYEQYF
TRBJ2-7 | - | TRBV18 | - | TGTGCCAGCTCACCGCGGGGCAGCTCCTACGAGCAGTACTTC | CASSPRGSSYEQYF
TRBJ2-1 | - | TRBV5-6 | - | TGTGCCAGCAGCTTGGCGGAGCAAAGGGGTGAGCAGTTCTTC | CASSLAEQRGEQFF
TRBJ1-2 | - | TRBV7-2 | - | TGTGCCAGCAGCCCCTCAGCGTTAGGCTACACCTTC | CASSPSALGYTF
TRBJ2-1 | - | TRBV30 | TRBD2 | TGTGCCTGGATCGTACGGGGGGGGAATGAGCAGTTCTTC | CAWIVRGGNEQFF
TRBJ1-4 | once | TRBV27 | - | TGTGCCAGCCGTACAGTCGCAACTAATGAAAAACTGTTTTTT | CASRTVATNEKLFF
TRBJ1-3 | - | TRBV7-9 | TRBD1 | TGTGCCAGCAGCTTAGCGCAGGGGGCAGGTGGAAACACCATATATTTT | CASSLAQGAGGNTIYF
TRBJ1-3 | - | TRBV12-5 | - | TGTGCTAGTGGTTTTAAGGGGGAGGGCCTCTCTGGAAACACCATATATTTT | CASGFKGEGLSGNTIYF
TRBJ2-3 | once | TRBV2 | - | TGTGCCAGCAGTCCAGGGGCCCCAGGAGGGACGCAGTATTTT | CASSPGAPGGTQYF